This T cell receptor beta chain is from a study of cytomegalovirus exposure and HLA in healthy donors. Findings and caveats of the study: Reports described diagnosis of cytomegalovirus status by the classifier as highly specific and sensitive. A missense variant in DCLRE1C was later tied to TCR beta V- and J-gene trimming.

The PCR contained 60 Vbeta and 13 Jbeta primers. Clones were sequenced by immunoSEQ multiplex PCR, and TCRdb holds only the in-frame ones, with some missing. Here the sample spans 130,000 or so clones, around 80% being singletons. In the case of this clone: The antigen is not known.

Germline CDR1 SGHVS, CDR2 FQNEAQ. CDR3 size: 14 residues. V lost 5 bases and J lost 4; bases outside the gene matches: 8. The chain combines TRBV7-8 with TRBJ2-7, with 7 nucleotides matching TRBD1. Sequencing was performed on PBMCs. This sequence originates from a man younger than 40 in good health and CMV-seronegative. Written as DNA, the CDR3 is TGTGCCAGCAGCACAAAGGGGGCAGGTTACGAGCAGTACTTC. Its protein product is CASSTKGAGYEQYF.